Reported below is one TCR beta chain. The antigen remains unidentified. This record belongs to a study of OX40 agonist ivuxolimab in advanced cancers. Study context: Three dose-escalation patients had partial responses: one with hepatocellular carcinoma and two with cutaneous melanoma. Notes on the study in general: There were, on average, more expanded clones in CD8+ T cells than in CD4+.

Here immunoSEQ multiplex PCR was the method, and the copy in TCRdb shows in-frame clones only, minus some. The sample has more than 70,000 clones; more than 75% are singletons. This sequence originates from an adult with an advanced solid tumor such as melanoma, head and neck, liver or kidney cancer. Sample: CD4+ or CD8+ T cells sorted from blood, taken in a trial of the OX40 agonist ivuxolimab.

CDR3 protein: CASSFGQSYEQYF. The DNA for the CDR3 is TGTGCCAGCAGCTTCGGACAGTCCTACGAGCAGTACTTC. This chain links TRBV5-4 with TRBJ2-7; maybe TRBD1 (6 bases). V was trimmed by 2 bases and J by 1 base, leaving 7 bases between them. Germline CDR1 SGHNT, CDR2 YYREEE (reference sequence). The CDR3 has 13 residues.